This entry lists 3 T cell receptor beta chains sequenced from one sample in a study of a mutant IDH1 vaccine in newly diagnosed glioma (dated by TCRdb to the early 2020s). The time point label here, explained by the study, means: baseline, week 1 (first vaccination visit). The treatment or condition label on this specimen signifies: pre-vaccination baseline after standard-of-care therapy. Preparation of the library involved the immunoSEQ multiplex PCR assay. This immuneACCESS table, as held by TCRdb, lists in-frame sequences with V and J called but not all clones. Of the missing ones, under half trace to an unresolved V gene in checked studies; the others have no known cause. The sample records under 35,000 clones, about 85% of which are singletons. Around 4.9% of the sample rests with the top ten. This specimen was PBMCs, taken from a glioma patient treated with radiotherapy, temozolomide or both. These receptor sequences come from a woman aged 40 to 55 with glioma.

J is TRBJ2-4 and V is TRBV6-6, with D perhaps matching TRBD1 (6 bases). The ends were cut back, 6 bases at V and 0 bases at J, with 15 bases in the middle. Looked up from germline, CDR1 is MNHNY and CDR2 is SVGAGI (reference sequence). This CDR3 comprises 16 residues. In DNA form, the CDR3 reads TGTGCCAGCAGGCAGGGGCTAATTTTAGCCAAAAACATTCAGTACTTC. Encoded protein: CASRQGLILAKNIQYF.

The genes are TRBV6-1 and TRBJ1-5; 8 bases are a match to TRBD1. This CDR3 spans 15 amino acids. Looked up from germline, CDR1 is MNHNS and CDR2 is SASEGT. After removal of 6 bases from V and 4 bases from J, the junction contained 8 bases not matched to a gene. CDR3 DNA: TGTGCCAGCAGCGACAGGGGAAATAGGAATCAGCCCCAGCATTTT. As protein: CASSDRGNRNQPQHF.

V is TRBV18 and J is TRBJ2-3; D unresolved. Germline V gene lookup returns CDR1 KGHSH and CDR2 LQKENI. The CDR3 is 13 residues long. Trimming removed 2 bases from V and 5 bases from J, with 8 bases in between. The CDR3 nucleotides read TGTGCCAGCTCACCAACCCGAGGAGATACGCAGTATTTT. Residues: CASSPTRGDTQYF.